The present TCR beta chain was sequenced within a study of T cell responses to AZD1222 COVID-19 vaccine (dated by TCRdb to the early 2020s). With respect to the entire study: Because spike-specific TCR depth and breadth did not differ between the two schedules, AZD1222 recipients who got a second dose at roughly 4 weeks were pooled with those who got a second dose at roughly 12 weeks. TCR sequencing covered fewer than 250 trial participants: some 210 given two doses of AZD1222 and around 25 given two doses of MenACWY control vaccine. Trial participants were enrolled into age subgroups of 18-55, 56-69 and 70-plus years, which contained approximately 150, 28 and 58 TCR-sequenced participants, respectively.

On the study overall, not on this receptor specifically: Most participants were white British and females outnumbered males, and the authors suggested that clonal diversity may have been underestimated. After two AZD1222 doses, spike-specific TCR breadth and depth were significantly higher than at day 0 and than in MenACWY recipients. CD4 TCRs associated with the vaccine covered the entire spike protein, and the dominant responses were in regions 160-218 and 743-854. In the small 56-69-year group, the increase in depth fell short of significance, most likely because of low power. Epitopes outside the regions mutated in the B.1.351 and B.1.1.7 variants were reportedly recognized by nearly half of the unique spike-specific TCRs. Conclusions about previously exposed vaccinees are limited because only a handful of AZD1222 recipients were SARS-CoV-2 seropositive at baseline. Because no samples from the day 14 peak response were available, repertoires could be characterized only after the peak T cell response.

Reading the label with the study, this specimen's time point is: baseline before first vaccination. Samples from vaccinated people were obtained from the UK trials COV001 and COV002, which included a single-blind randomized controlled phase 2/3 trial of AZD1222 (ChAdOx1 nCoV-19) in healthy adults. For TCRbeta chain sequencing, PBMC samples were collected from trial participants at day 0 and at day 28 after the second dose. Notes on this clone: Its antigen is still unknown. No base quality values were provided; no much bigger clone lies one nucleotide off.

The CDR3 regions of human TCRbeta chains were subjected to immunosequencing. The source study handled its data this way. TCRs in the repertoires were matched against a reference library of SARS-CoV-2-specific TCRs that had been generated with the MIRA antigen-specificity platform. Breadth meant the fraction of unique TCRs that were SARS-CoV-2-associated, whereas depth meant the fraction of total T cells that were SARS-CoV-2-associated. Using the MIRA data, each spike-specific TCR was assigned both to the spike region to which the TCR was reactive and to a CD4 or CD8 class. Log10-transformed breadth and depth values were compared by one-way ANOVA with Sidak's multiple comparisons tests. In its TCRdb copy, this immuneACCESS table keeps in-frame sequences only and misses some clones. Where compared with another copy, unresolved V genes explain less than half of these, and the others have no known cause. Clone size and V and J calls were adopted from that table, with D and trimming inferred from the DNA. The sample table lists around 140,000 clones, around nine tenths of them with a count of one. The top ten clones comprise under 2% of the sample.

The germline ends are 13 bases apart after V is trimmed by 4 bases and J by 9 bases. The CDR3 covers 13 residues, taking in both the cysteine and the phenylalanine. The entry retains the CDR3 DNA only, 39 bases that are in frame from base 1. Via the germline V gene, CDR1 is SGHRS and CDR2 YFSETQ. The chain was built from TRBV5-1 and TRBJ2-2; a tentative D match to TRBD2 spans 5 bases. This receptor was taken from an adult in good health. The sample here was peripheral blood, taken on day 0 of AZD1222 vaccination. The DNA is TGCGCCAGCAGCCTGGAGGCGGCCTGGGAGCTGTTTTTT. Protein translation: CASSLEAAWELFF.